Below, 17 T cell receptor beta chains from the same sample are listed, as sequenced in a study of persistence of HIV-infected CD4 T cells. The libraries were made with immunoSEQ version 4 in survey mode. Measured with immunoSEQ multiplex PCR; TCRdb has only the in-frame clones, and not every one. The sample consists of about 36,000 clones, 70% to 90% of them appearing once. These receptors' antigens are unknown. Overlapping HIV-1 Gag 15-mer peptides at approximately 1 ug per peptide per mL were used. Memory cells lacking CD40L and CD69 with high CD45RO were sorted. The material was cultured CD4+ T cells from PBMCs, obtained from a patient who received antiretroviral therapy. These receptors originate from an adult with HIV. The donor label of this sample is uncertain.

The chain combines TRBV2 with TRBJ1-3; 10 bases are shared with TRBD1. The CDR3 runs to 15 residues. The V gene end was trimmed by 4 bases and the J gene end by 4 bases; junction bases not matched to a gene: 4. Per germline, CDR1 SNHLY and CDR2 FYNNEI. The CDR3 reads CASSGQGAMGNTIYF. The CDR3 DNA follows: TGTGCCAGCAGTGGACAGGGGGCGATGGGAAACACCATATATTTT.

The table lists this clone with a count of one. The CDR3 sequence is CASSPPTGMMNTGELFF. The DNA of the CDR3 is TGTGCCAGCTCACCTCCAACCGGGATGATGAACACCGGGGAGCTGTTTTTT. This rearrangement joins TRBV18 to TRBJ2-2; a possible D gene is TRBD2 (5 bases). The length of the CDR3 is 17 residues. V lost 3 bases and J lost 1, with 15 bases in between. CDR1 is KGHSH and CDR2 is LQKENI in the germline V gene.

The chain joins TRBV5-8 to TRBJ2-1; a weak D match, TRBD2 (6 bases). Germline CDR1 SGHTS, CDR2 YDEGEE. The CDR3 is 16 amino acids. Trimming stripped 3 bases from V and 2 bases from J, with 15 bases between. CDR3 sequence reads: CASSSSGTPPYNEQFF. CDR3 bases: TGTGCCAGCAGCTCCTCCGGGACTCCCCCCTACAATGAGCAGTTCTTC.

For the CDR3, the DNA is TGTGCCAGCAGCGTACACAGGGCGGTCACCGGGGAGCTGTTTTTT. Translated: CASSVHRAVTGELFF. This chain connects TRBV9 to TRBJ2-2; D perhaps matches TRBD1 (6 bases). There are 15 residues in the CDR3. Per germline, CDR1 SGDLS and CDR2 YYNGEE. The V end was cut by 1 base, the J end by 4 bases, with 11 bases between.

As for this clone: Other DNA sequences in the same sample also yield this CDR3. The chain is built from TRBV7-2 and TRBJ1-2; TRBD1 matches at 10 bases. The V segment lost 3 bases and the J segment 6 bases; nucleotides outside the gene matches: 1. This CDR3 has 13 residues. Germline loops: CDR1 SGHTA, CDR2 FQGNSA. DNA of the CDR3: TGTGCCAGCAGCTTTGGGACAGGGGATGGCTACACCTTC. Amino acids: CASSFGTGDGYTF.

The chain recombines TRBV9 with TRBJ2-3; TRBD2 aligns across 11 bases. The J segment lost 0 bases and the V segment lost 3 bases, leaving 9 bases of the junction unmatched. Germline CDR1 and CDR2: SGDLS and YYNGEE. This CDR3 comprises 18 residues. The DNA for the CDR3 is TGTGCCAGCAGCGCCACTAGCGGGGGCCTAACGAGCACAGATACGCAGTATTTT. The encoded protein is CASSATSGGLTSTDTQYF.

The CDR3 nucleotides read TGTGCCAGCAGCCAGCTCACCTTGAAAGACGGCTACACCTTC. This translates into CASSQLTLKDGYTF. This chain links TRBV5-8 with TRBJ1-2; D call uncertain. Germline CDR1 reads SGHTS; CDR2 reads YDEGEE. The CDR3 totals 14 residues. Trimming removed 4 bases at V and 8 bases at J, with 18 bases between.

The V and J genes are TRBV28 and TRBJ2-3; D is ambiguous. CDR1 and CDR2 (germline): MDHEN, SYDVKM. Trimming removed 6 bases at V and 3 bases at J, with 10 bases between. The CDR3 length is 13 residues. This CDR3 is CASSPSSTDTQYF. The DNA of the CDR3 is TGTGCCAGCAGCCCTTCCTCTACAGATACGCAGTATTTT. Full variable domain (remainder filled in from reference TRBV28 and TRBJ2-3): DVKVTQSSRYLVKRTGEKVFLECVQDMDHENMFWYRQDPGLGLRLIYFSYDVKMKEKGDIPEGYSVSREKKERFSLILESASTNQTSMYLCASSPSSTDTQYFGPGTRLTVL.

This clone is medium-sized by share. DNA for the CDR3: TGTGCCAGCAGTCTAACCACAGGGGATTCACCCCTCCACTTT. Translated, it gives CASSLTTGDSPLHF. The rearrangement links TRBV7-9 to TRBJ1-6; 7 bases match TRBD1. Trimming took 6 bases from V and 8 from J; bases not matched to a gene: 7. Germline values: CDR1 SEHNR, CDR2 FQNEAQ (reference sequence). This CDR3 has 14 residues. Drawing the rest from reference TRBV7-9 and TRBJ1-6, the complete variable domain is DTGVSQNPRHKITKRGQNVTFRCDPISEHNRLYWYRQTLGQGPEFLTYFQNEAQLEKSRLLSDRFSAERPKGSFSTLEIQRTEQGDSAMYLCASSLTTGDSPLHFGNGTRLTVT.

The J gene is TRBJ2-7, the V gene TRBV7-9; 9 bases are shared with TRBD2. Germline V gene lookup returns CDR1 SEHNR and CDR2 FQNEAQ (reference sequence). The CDR3 spans 15 residues. J gave up 4 bases and V 5 bases, and 9 bases lay outside the gene matches. This CDR3 is CASSISSGAVYEQYF. The CDR3 DNA sequence: TGTGCCAGCAGCATCTCTAGCGGGGCGGTATACGAGCAGTACTTC. Full variable domain (remainder filled in from reference TRBV7-9 and TRBJ2-7): DTGVSQNPRHKITKRGQNVTFRCDPISEHNRLYWYRQTLGQGPEFLTYFQNEAQLEKSRLLSDRFSAERPKGSFSTLEIQRTEQGDSAMYLCASSISSGAVYEQYFGPGTRLTVT.

This chain connects TRBV28 to TRBJ1-2, with a weak D call TRBD1 (6 bases). The V end was cut by 8 bases, the J end by 5 bases, with 21 bases between. This CDR3 has 15 amino acids. In germline, CDR1 is MDHEN, CDR2 SYDVKM. In DNA, the CDR3 is TGTGCCAGCTTCGCACCCCACAGGGAGGAGTATGGCTACACCTTC. Amino acids: CASFAPHREEYGYTF.

The chain couples TRBV5-1 to TRBJ2-2; possibly TRBD2 for D (5 bases). The CDR3 is 14 residues long. The ends were cut back, 2 bases at V and 5 bases at J, with 10 bases in the middle. Germline V gene data show CDR1 as SGHRS and CDR2 as YFSETQ. For the CDR3, the DNA is TGCGCCAGCAGCTTCCTCACGGGGACCGGGGAGCTGTTTTTT. Protein product: CASSFLTGTGELFF. The whole variable domain, remainder taken from reference TRBV5-1 and TRBJ2-2, is KAGVTQTPRYLIKTRGQQVTLSCSPISGHRSVSWYQQTPGQGLQFLFEYFSETQRNKGNFPGRFSGRQFSNSRSEMNVSTLELGDSALYLCASSFLTGTGELFFGEGSRLTVL.

Here the CDR3 DNA reads TGCGCCAGCAGCCGGGACAGCTCCTACAATGAGCAGTTCTTC. Translation: CASSRDSSYNEQFF. The V and J genes are TRBV5-1 and TRBJ2-1, with TRBD1 identical over 7 bases. This CDR3 is built from 14 residues. Germline-derived CDR1 and CDR2 are SGHRS and YFSETQ. J lost 0 bases, V lost 4 bases, and 1 base had no gene match.

V is TRBV7-2 and J is TRBJ1-2; 9 bases fit TRBD1. The CDR3 is 14 amino acids. Germline V gene lookup returns CDR1 SGHTA and CDR2 FQGNSA. With V trimmed by 4 bases and J by 4 bases, 4 bases remained unmatched. The CDR3 sequence: CASSSTGGIYGYTF. DNA for the CDR3: TGTGCCAGCAGCTCGACAGGGGGGATCTATGGCTACACCTTC.

The chain recombines TRBV18 with TRBJ2-7; D call uncertain. The germline gives CDR1 KGHSH, CDR2 LQKENI. The CDR3 sequence is 14 residues long. Trimming cost V 0 bases and J 0 bases, with 6 bases left between them. The CDR3 protein is CASSPPAPSYEQYF. In DNA, the CDR3 is TGTGCCAGCTCACCACCTGCGCCCTCCTACGAGCAGTACTTC.

This clone was found once. This chain uses TRBV6-5 with TRBJ1-5, with D perhaps TRBD1 (6 bases). Germline loops: CDR1 MNHEY, CDR2 SVGAGI. Trimming took off 6 bases at V and 2 bases at J, with 14 bases between the two ends. The CDR3 sequence is 15 residues long. DNA of the CDR3: TGTGCCAGCAGCCGGACAGCGGAAGGCAATCAGCCCCAGCATTTT. Amino acid sequence: CASSRTAEGNQPQHF.

The V call is TRBV3-1 (or the pseudogene TRBV3-2), the J call TRBJ2-7; 11 bases align to TRBD1. The CDR3 runs 15 residues. From germline, CDR1 is LGHDT and CDR2 YNNKEL (reference sequence). After removal of 3 bases from V and 7 bases from J, the junction contained 8 bases not matched to a gene. The CDR3 DNA reads TGTGCCAGCAGCCAGGGGACAGGGGGAGTGGGGGAGCAGTACTTC. It codes for CASSQGTGGVGEQYF.